The 19 T cell receptor beta chains below all came from one sample that was sequenced in a study of beta chain features in type 1 diabetes. The sequenced template was cDNA made from the entire isolated RNA. Sequencing used immunoSEQ multiplex PCR; TCRdb keeps in-frame clones, though not all of them. The data show more than 150,000 clones, roughly an eighth seen once. The material sequenced was central memory CD4+ T cells from blood. Receptor source: a young woman in good health.

This clone was detected only a few times. The chain combines TRBV7-9 with TRBJ2-1; 9 nucleotides match TRBD2. Germline-derived CDR1 and CDR2 are SEHNR and FQNEAQ (reference sequence). V gave up 6 bases and J gave up 4 bases; unmatched junction bases: 7. CDR3 length equals 15 residues. The CDR3 nucleotides read TGTGCCAGCAGGTCTACTAGCGGGTCGTACAATGAGCAGTTCTTC. It is translated as CASRSTSGSYNEQFF.

This clone was seen more than once but under ten times. The V call is TRBV7-2, the J call TRBJ1-3; 9 bases map to TRBD1. CDR3 length: 16 amino acids. Germline-derived CDR1 and CDR2 are SGHTA and FQGNSA. After removal of 5 bases from V and 0 bases from J, the junction contained 5 bases not matched to a gene. CDR3 sequence reads: CASSKGQGVSGNTIYF. CDR3 DNA: TGTGCCAGCAGCAAGGGACAGGGCGTCTCTGGAAACACCATATATTTT.

The chain recombines TRBV5-6 with TRBJ2-7, with a possible D match to TRBD1 (5 bases). The CDR3 is 11 amino acids. Germline V lookup: CDR1 SGHDT, CDR2 YYEEEE. V lost 3 bases to trimming and J lost 6 bases, with 7 bases between them. CDR3 residues: CASSWGAEQYF. The CDR3 DNA sequence: TGTGCCAGCAGCTGGGGCGCCGAGCAGTACTTC. Full variable domain (rest looked up from reference TRBV5-6 and TRBJ2-7): DAGVTQSPTHLIKTRGQQVTLRCSPKSGHDTVSWYQQALGQGPQFIFQYYEEEERQRGNFPDRFSGHQFPNYSSELNVNALLLGDSALYLCASSWGAEQYFGPGTRLTVT.

The gene calls are TRBV7-9 and TRBJ2-1, with 7 bases lining up with TRBD1. There are 15 residues in the CDR3. The germline CDR1 and CDR2 sequences are SEHNR and FQNEAQ (reference sequence). Trimming removed 1 base from V and 8 bases from J; junction bases left unmatched: 8. CDR3 residues: CASSLVGRGIYEQFF. CDR3 sequence (DNA): TGTGCCAGCAGCTTAGTGGGCAGGGGGATCTATGAGCAGTTCTTC.

This clone was detected many times. The rearrangement uses TRBV28 and TRBJ2-4, with 7 nucleotides matching TRBD2. The CDR3 spans 14 residues. V was pared by 5 bases and J by 8 bases, with 9 bases of the junction left unmatched. The germline V gene has CDR1 MDHEN and CDR2 SYDVKM. The CDR3 sequence: CASSPGLGGHIQYF. In nucleotides, the CDR3 is TGTGCCAGCAGTCCCGGACTAGGCGGGCACATTCAGTACTTC.

This clone was detected only a few times. The V gene is TRBV7-9, the J gene TRBJ2-3, with a possible D match to TRBD1 (6 bases). The V end was cut by 5 bases, the J end by 8 bases, with 14 bases between. Germline V CDR1 and CDR2: SEHNR, FQNEAQ (reference sequence). There are 13 residues in the CDR3. Here the CDR3 reads CASSVEGGFTQYF. The CDR3 DNA sequence: TGTGCCAGCAGCGTAGAAGGGGGTTTTACGCAGTATTTT.

This clone was recorded a few times. The CDR3 DNA reads as TGCGCCAGCAGCCCCGACAGGCAGAACACCGGGGAGCTGTTTTTT. Protein: CASSPDRQNTGELFF. This rearrangement joins TRBV5-1 to TRBJ2-2; D might be TRBD1 (6 bases). V was trimmed by 4 bases and J by 1 base, leaving 11 bases between them. The CDR3 length is 15 residues. Germline CDR1 is SGHRS and CDR2 is YFSETQ.

This rearrangement joins TRBV2 to TRBJ2-2; unclear D gene. The CDR3 length is 14 residues. Trimming took off 6 bases at V and 2 bases at J, with 10 bases between the two ends. Per the germline V gene, CDR1 is SNHLY and CDR2 is FYNNEI. The CDR3 DNA reads as TGTGCCAGCAGGGGCGAACCCAACACCGGGGAGCTGTTTTTT. This sequence encodes CASRGEPNTGELFF.

The rearrangement uses TRBV6-1 and TRBJ2-5, with D uncertain. Trimming shortened V by 8 bases and J by 3 bases, and 4 bases separated the two germline ends. The CDR3 is 10 residues long. CDR1 is MNHNS, CDR2 SASEGT, per germline. The chain's CDR3 is CASLKETQYF. The CDR3 DNA is TGTGCCAGCCTAAAAGAGACCCAGTACTTC.

V is TRBV5-8 and J is TRBJ2-5; the match to TRBD2 covers 15 bases. Germline V gene sequence: CDR1 SGHTS, CDR2 YDEGEE. V shed 4 bases, J shed 5 bases, and the junction held 12 bases outside the gene matches. CDR3 size: 18 residues. CDR3 region: CASSPRTSGRAIYETQYF. In nucleotides, the CDR3 is TGTGCCAGCAGCCCTAGGACTAGCGGGAGGGCGATATATGAGACCCAGTACTTC.

This rearrangement joins TRBV5-4 to TRBJ2-2; 8 bases are shared with TRBD2. The CDR3 is 17 amino acids. Germline CDR1 reads SGHNT; CDR2 reads YYREEE (reference sequence). The V gene end was trimmed by 2 bases and the J gene end by 2 bases; junction bases not matched to a gene: 8. CDR3 sequence reads: CASSFGREGPNTGELFF. The CDR3 DNA reads as TGTGCCAGCAGCTTCGGACGGGAGGGCCCTAACACCGGGGAGCTGTTTTTT.

The chain carries TRBV2 and TRBJ2-2, with 9 bases fitting TRBD1. This CDR3 contains 15 residues. The V gene end was trimmed by 4 bases and the J gene end by 3 bases; junction bases not matched to a gene: 3. Per the germline V gene, CDR1 is SNHLY and CDR2 is FYNNEI. This CDR3 reads CASSGRTGDTGELFF. The CDR3 bases are TGTGCCAGCAGTGGAAGGACAGGGGACACCGGGGAGCTGTTTTTT.

This clone was observed a few times. CDR3 loop: CSVSEGVNQPQHF. As DNA, the CDR3 is TGCAGCGTGTCAGAGGGGGTCAATCAGCCCCAGCATTTT. The gene calls are TRBV29-1 and TRBJ1-5; tentative D call: TRBD1 (6 bases). The V end was cut by 6 bases, the J end by 3 bases, with 12 bases between. Germline CDR1 is SQVTM and CDR2 is ANQGSEA. The CDR3 sequence is 13 residues long.

A note on this clone: A clone one base away is much larger, so this may be a read error. This chain uses TRBV11-2 with TRBJ1-3, with 11 bases matching TRBD1. The V and J ends lost 3 bases and 8 bases, in that order; junction bases with no gene match: 3. The V gene's germline CDR1 is SGHAT and CDR2 FQNNGV. There are 14 residues in the CDR3. CDR3 residues: CASSLGTGGDTIYF. As DNA, the CDR3 is TGTGCCAGCAGCTTGGGGACAGGGGGGGACACCATATATTTT.

The chain uses TRBV7-2 and TRBJ2-6; D perhaps matches TRBD1 (5 bases). From germline, CDR1 is SGHTA and CDR2 FQGNSA. With 1 base removed from V and 9 bases from J, the gap between germline ends came to 13 bases. The CDR3 runs 15 residues. This CDR3 reads CASSLGGVSVNVLTF. CDR3 coding DNA: TGTGCCAGCAGCTTAGGGGGCGTCTCGGTCAACGTCCTGACTTTC.

This clone was picked up a small number of times. The rearrangement joins TRBV6-5 to TRBJ1-5, with 7 bases that match TRBD1. Germline lookup yields CDR1 MNHEY and CDR2 SVGAGI. The CDR3 consists of 14 residues. After removal of 3 bases from V and 4 bases from J, the junction contained 3 bases not matched to a gene. The CDR3 here is CASSYGRGNQPQHF. The CDR3 DNA reads TGTGCCAGCAGTTATGGCAGGGGGAATCAGCCCCAGCATTTT.

The chain has TRBV19 and TRBJ1-5; no definite D call. Germline CDR1 LNHDA, CDR2 SQIVND (reference sequence). Between the trimmed V and J ends, which lost 8 bases and 5 bases, there was a span of 13 bases. CDR3 length equals 13 residues. CDR3 bases: TGTGCCAGTGGGTCGGGGAGGGATCAGCCCCAGCATTTT. As protein: CASGSGRDQPQHF.

The genes are TRBV19 and TRBJ2-1; 11 positions match TRBD2. Per germline, CDR1 LNHDA and CDR2 SQIVND (reference sequence). J gave up 7 bases and V 5 bases, and 10 bases lay outside the gene matches. This CDR3 has 16 residues. The CDR3 region is CASSPVAGGPINEQFF. CDR3 sequence (DNA): TGTGCCAGTAGTCCAGTAGCGGGAGGGCCTATAAATGAGCAGTTCTTC.

This clone was recorded a few times. The chain recombines TRBV11-3 with TRBJ2-5; TRBD2 aligns across 9 bases. The CDR3 runs to 15 residues. The V and J ends lost 1 base and 2 bases, in that order; junction bases with no gene match: 2. Germline assignment: CDR1 SGHNT and CDR2 YENEEA. This CDR3 is CASSLGGREQETQYF. The CDR3 nucleotides are TGTGCCAGCAGCTTAGGCGGGAGGGAACAAGAGACCCAGTACTTC.